This is a list of T cell receptor beta chains from one sample in a study of cytomegalovirus exposure and HLA in healthy donors. Profiling relied on immunoSEQ multiplex PCR, and the TCRdb table lists in-frame clones only, not all of them. The sample has about 230,000 clones; over 75% are singletons. The sequenced sample consisted of PBMCs. The receptor set was obtained from a boy aged 5-17 years in good health and CMV-seronegative. The CDR3 runs from the conserved cysteine through the conserved F or W. Expanded clones are given a class, and other clones once, few, many or no size at all.

>NA|TRBJ1-4|TRBV5-1
CASSLDPPGDNEKLFF
>few|TRBJ2-7|TRBV15
CATSRDGTGGYEQYF
>once|TRBJ2-1|TRBV5-1
CASSLVSGNSYNEQFF
>NA|TRBJ1-2|TRBV18
CASSPYGYTGNYGYTF
>NA|TRBJ1-1|TRBV9
CASSVERGTPTEAFF
>few|TRBJ1-1|TRBV19
CASSGRQAEAFF
>few|TRBJ1-4|TRBV13
CASSLPPLGGLLNEKLFF
>NA|TRBJ1-2|TRBV10-3
CAISDRASYGYTF
>NA|TRBJ2-5|TRBV10-3
CAISDVTTGDAETQYF
>NA|TRBJ2-2|TRBV2
CASRAGVSNTGELFF
>NA|TRBJ1-1|TRBV11-2
CASSLGVGGADNTEAFF
>NA|TRBJ1-2|TRBV13
CASSPRTGSVGYTF
>NA|TRBJ2-3|TRBV4-1
CASSQDARRLTDTQYF
>NA|TRBJ1-1|TRBV15
CATSSLGEGDTEAFF
>few|TRBJ1-2|TRBV20-1
CSAREDGGYTF
>once|TRBJ1-1|TRBV9
CASSARQGAGTEAFF
>few|TRBJ1-6|TRBV4-2
CASSLRLRRQGAGYNSPLHF
>NA|TRBJ1-1|TRBV27
CASSLSRGATEAFF
>NA|TRBJ1-4|TRBV9
CASSSSDRGQREKLFF
>NA|TRBJ2-7|TRBV29-1
CSVQGVAYEQYF
>NA|TRBJ2-3|TRBV30
CAWSIGRGDTQYF
>NA|TRBJ2-7|TRBV5-1
CASSIDRYEQYF
>NA|TRBJ1-1|TRBV4-1
CASSQPSRGPRTEAFF
>NA|TRBJ2-7|TRBV19
CASSPQVFYEQYF
>NA|TRBJ1-2|TRBV4-1
CASSQDLAGGIGYTF
>NA|TRBJ2-6|TRBV5-1
CASQTDSGANVLTF
>NA|TRBJ2-3|TRBV30
CAWSKKATDTQYF
>NA|TRBJ2-5|TRBV9
CASSVDGSPWQETQYF
>NA|TRBJ1-1|TRBV30
CASEVDRNTEAFF
>few|TRBJ2-5|TRBV10-3
CAISEKGGPQETQYF
>NA|TRBJ2-2|TRBV7-2
CASSLGGETGELFF
>NA|TRBJ2-7|TRBV6-4
CASSDAPGQYF
>NA|TRBJ1-1|TRBV5-1
CASSLGGTGEAFF
>few|TRBJ2-1|TRBV2
CASSDRGRSGQFF
>NA|TRBJ1-5|TRBV6-1
CASSDRGTDSNQPQHF
>NA|TRBJ1-1|TRBV7-9
CASSWDREAFF
>once|TRBJ2-5|TRBV5-1
CASSTLAGVGETQYF
>NA|TRBJ2-2|TRBV11-3
CASSLGSPLTGELFF
>NA|TRBJ2-5|TRBV14
CASSLVAGAPRETQYF
>NA|TRBJ1-1|TRBV18
CASSLQANTEAFF
>NA|TRBJ2-7|TRBV19
CASSIRRREGVHYEQYF
>few|TRBJ1-1|TRBV12-5
CASGWDRGNTEAFF
>NA|TRBJ2-7|TRBV13
CASSGSYEQYF
>few|TRBJ1-1|TRBV5-1
CASSRGTGGEGTEAFF
>NA|TRBJ2-6|TRBV11-2
CASSWLPGGAGANVLTF
>NA|TRBJ1-1|TRBV10-3
CAISQGQGRRGLAFF
>NA|TRBJ2-7|TRBV10-2
CASSGVRGTYEQYF
>few|TRBJ1-1|TRBV4-1
CASSRQQRMSNTEAFF
>NA|TRBJ1-2|TRBV7-9
CASSSGTGADGYTF
>NA|TRBJ1-2|TRBV27
CASSPAGGARSYTF
>NA|TRBJ2-3|TRBV21-1
CASSQDRGKGRDTDTQYF
>NA|TRBJ2-1|TRBV4-1
CASSRRGPGPDTNNEQFF
>NA|TRBJ1-2|TRBV10-3
CAILGSGGGGYTF
>NA|TRBJ2-2|TRBV6-6
CASSYITGGGELFF
>few|TRBJ2-1|TRBV5-4
CASSLWGRGAHEQFF
>NA|TRBJ1-2|TRBV7-9
CALGKNRDHGYTF
>NA|TRBJ2-6|TRBV9
CASSARLAGGDGANVLTF
>few|TRBJ2-1|TRBV6-1
CASSEWGVSYNEQFF
>NA|TRBJ1-2|TRBV6-6
CASLAVPSITF
>NA|TRBJ1-2|TRBV7-9
CASSQRRGTNYGYTF